Following are 31 T cell receptor beta chains from one sample sequenced in a study of cytomegalovirus exposure and HLA in healthy donors. In the PCR, 60 Vbeta and 13 Jbeta primers were used. Only in-frame clones appear in the TCRdb table, and some are missing; sequencing was by immunoSEQ multiplex PCR. The data hold roughly 160,000 clones, with roughly 85% observed a single time. The sequenced material came from PBMCs. These receptors were collected from a man aged 50 to 60 in good health and CMV-seropositive.

V gene TRBV6-6 combines with J gene TRBJ2-1, with 13 bases aligning to TRBD2. Trimming took 8 bases from V and 7 from J; bases not matched to a gene: 11. The CDR3 is made up of 16 amino acids. CDR1 and CDR2 from the germline V gene are MNHNY and SVGAGI (reference sequence). DNA of the CDR3: TGTGCCAGCTGTACCCCATTGACTAGCGGGGGGAATGAGCAGTTCTTC. Its translation: CASCTPLTSGGNEQFF.

The chain couples TRBV28 to TRBJ2-3; 16 bases fit TRBD2. The CDR3 consists of 20 residues. From germline, CDR1 is MDHEN and CDR2 SYDVKM. The V gene end was trimmed by 5 bases and the J gene end by 4 bases; junction bases not matched to a gene: 15. The chain's CDR3 is CASSPQLGTSGGEEPDTQYF. The CDR3 DNA follows: TGTGCCAGCAGTCCTCAACTCGGGACTAGCGGGGGGGAGGAGCCAGATACGCAGTATTTT.

The V call is TRBV2, the J call TRBJ1-2; 8 bases align to TRBD1. Germline V CDR1 and CDR2: SNHLY, FYNNEI. This CDR3 has 15 residues. The V gene end was trimmed by 6 bases and the J gene end by 4 bases; junction bases not matched to a gene: 10. CDR3 region: CASSRQGTSGYGYTF. The CDR3 region has the DNA TGTGCCAGCAGCCGACAGGGGACAAGTGGCTATGGCTACACCTTC.

The chain has TRBV5-1 and TRBJ2-2, with D perhaps TRBD1 (6 bases). V was clipped by 0 bases and J by 7 bases, with 13 bases between them. The CDR3 runs 15 residues. Germline loops: CDR1 SGHRS, CDR2 YFSETQ. The CDR3 here is CASSLVRGSDGELFF. In DNA form, the CDR3 reads TGCGCCAGCAGCTTGGTCAGGGGTTCTGACGGGGAGCTGTTTTTT.

The gene calls are TRBV6-5 and TRBJ2-5; TRBD1 matches at 8 bases. This CDR3 spans 15 amino acids. CDR1 MNHEY and CDR2 SVGAGI come from the germline V gene. V gave up 5 bases and J gave up 5 bases; unmatched junction bases: 10. The CDR3 DNA sequence: TGTGCCAGCAGTCCTCTCGGACAGGGTGGTGAGACCCAGTACTTC. Amino acid sequence: CASSPLGQGGETQYF.

To note about this clone: Germline is not matched at one junction end, which may reflect a read error. V gene TRBV5-1 combines with J gene TRBJ2-3, with D uncertain. CDR1 is SGHRS and CDR2 is YFSETQ in the germline V gene. The CDR3 is made up of 16 amino acids. The CDR3 region has the DNA TGCGCCGGCAGCTTGGCAGGTAACCCTAGCACAGATACGCAGTATTTT. It yields the protein CAGSLAGNPSTDTQYF.

There are a few counts of this clone. The genes are TRBV28 and TRBJ2-7; D perhaps matches TRBD1 (5 bases). CDR1 is MDHEN, CDR2 SYDVKM, per germline. Trimming took off 6 bases at V and 4 bases at J, with 10 bases between the two ends. The CDR3 has 12 amino acids. CDR3 DNA: TGTGCCAGCAGCCAACAGGCGTACGAGCAGTACGTC. It encodes CASSQQAYEQYV.

In this sample, this clone turned up a few times. The chain joins TRBV2 to TRBJ2-7; TRBD2 matches at 8 bases. Trimming removed 8 bases from V and 1 base from J; junction bases left unmatched: 13. The CDR3 is 16 amino acids. Germline V gives CDR1 SNHLY, CDR2 FYNNEI. This chain's CDR3 is CASLPGGGVRSYEQYV. CDR3 in DNA: TGTGCCAGCCTCCCGGGGGGGGGCGTCCGATCCTACGAGCAGTACGTC.

V is TRBV28 and J is TRBJ2-2, with 7 bases lining up with TRBD1. This CDR3 comprises 16 residues. The J segment lost 2 bases and the V segment lost 5 bases, leaving 8 bases of the junction unmatched. The V gene's germline CDR1 is MDHEN and CDR2 SYDVKM. The CDR3 is CASSTRDRGNTGELFF. CDR3 sequence (DNA): TGTGCCAGCAGTACACGGGACAGAGGAAACACCGGGGAGCTGTTTTTT.

The gene calls are TRBV6-1 and TRBJ1-4, with 8 nucleotides matching TRBD1. The length of the CDR3 is 15 residues. The germline V gene has CDR1 MNHNS and CDR2 SASEGT. Trimming at V came to 5 bases and at J to 2 bases, leaving 4 bases not matched to a gene. CDR3 sequence reads: CASSHRGVTNEKLFF. In DNA form, the CDR3 reads TGTGCCAGCAGTCACAGGGGGGTTACTAATGAAAAACTGTTTTTT.

The chain joins TRBV28 to TRBJ1-2; weak D call: TRBD1 (6 bases). Trimming pared 3 bases from V and 4 bases from J, leaving 12 bases between. The CDR3 spans 14 residues. Germline lookup yields CDR1 MDHEN and CDR2 SYDVKM. The CDR3 DNA is TGTGCCAGCAGTTTGGGGGGGCAGGGCTATGGCTACACCTTC. It is translated as CASSLGGQGYGYTF.

The V call is TRBV6-5, the J call TRBJ1-6; D gene unclear. Germline V gene data show CDR1 as MNHEY and CDR2 as SVGAGI. V was shortened by 7 bases and J by 11 bases, with 12 bases between the two germline ends. The CDR3 contains 12 residues. Here the CDR3 DNA reads TGTGCCAGCATGTCGACACTTCCACCCCTCCACTTT. This encodes CASMSTLPPLHF.

This clone appeared a few times. CDR3: CAWSPRGQGGARRNTIYF. The CDR3 nucleotides are TGTGCCTGGAGTCCACGGGGACAGGGAGGAGCGCGTAGAAACACCATATATTTT. The chain employs TRBV30 and TRBJ1-3, with TRBD1 identical over 9 bases. Germline V gene lookup returns CDR1 GTSNPN and CDR2 SVGIG (reference sequence). The CDR3 length is 18 residues. The junction had 16 bases not matched to a gene; V was cut back by 2 bases and J by 5 bases.

The rearrangement links TRBV4-2 to TRBJ2-2, with 10 positions matching TRBD2. From germline, CDR1 is LGHNA and CDR2 YNFKEQ. V dropped 3 bases and J dropped 4; count of bases not matched to a gene: 5. There are 16 residues in the CDR3. The CDR3 here is CASSHRSGGATGELFF. The CDR3 region has the DNA TGTGCCAGCAGCCACCGGAGCGGGGGGGCCACCGGGGAGCTGTTTTTT.

This sequence joins TRBV30 and TRBJ1-1, with TRBD1 identical over 8 bases. With V trimmed by 5 bases and J by 4 bases, 3 bases remained unmatched. The CDR3 is made up of 12 amino acids. Germline V lookup: CDR1 GTSNPN, CDR2 SVGIG (reference sequence). CDR3 loop: CAWGTGLTEAFF. DNA of the CDR3: TGTGCCTGGGGGACAGGACTCACTGAAGCTTTCTTT.

The rearrangement uses TRBV9 and TRBJ1-1, with 7 bases lining up with TRBD1. Germline CDR1 reads SGDLS; CDR2 reads YYNGEE. This CDR3 is 13 amino acids long. J gave up 4 bases and V 4 bases, and 4 bases lay outside the gene matches. CDR3 coding DNA: TGTGCCAGCAGCAGCCGGACAGGCACTGAAGCTTTCTTT. Protein sequence: CASSSRTGTEAFF.

Comment on this clone: Because it lacks the conserved phenylalanine or tryptophan at the end, this CDR3 is likely a read error. This chain links TRBV5-1 with TRBJ1-2; D not resolved. The germline V gene has CDR1 SGHRS and CDR2 YFSETQ. CDR3 length equals 14 residues. Trimming removed 0 bases from V and 3 bases from J, with 9 bases in between. The CDR3 protein is CASSLAGVDYGYTL. The CDR3 bases are TGCGCCAGCAGCTTGGCCGGGGTTGACTATGGCTACACCCTC.

This clone was observed once. The chain links TRBV7-2 to TRBJ2-7, with 9 bases lining up with TRBD1. V shed 5 bases and J 2 bases; nucleotides not matched to a gene: 4. The CDR3 has 14 residues. The germline CDR1 and CDR2 sequences are SGHTA and FQGNSA. CDR3 protein: CASSAQGATYEQYF. The CDR3, as DNA: TGTGCCAGCAGCGCACAGGGGGCCACCTACGAGCAGTACTTC.

The chain has TRBV2 and TRBJ2-3; a possible D gene is TRBD1 (5 bases). Trimming took 6 bases from V and 1 from J, leaving 11 bases between them. CDR1 and CDR2 from the germline V gene are SNHLY and FYNNEI. The CDR3 loop spans 14 amino acids. CDR3 DNA sequence: TGTGCCAGCAGATCACAGGTCCGCACAGATACGCAGTATTTT. This sequence encodes CASRSQVRTDTQYF.

The chain employs TRBV6-4 and TRBJ1-1; tentatively, D is TRBD1 (6 bases). CDR3 length: 15 residues. Germline values: CDR1 MRHNA, CDR2 SNTAGT. Trimming removed 5 bases at V and 1 base at J, with 14 bases between. CDR3 loop: CASSPGGGGNTEAFF. CDR3 DNA sequence: TGTGCCAGCAGTCCCGGAGGGGGGGGGAACACTGAAGCTTTCTTT.

The chain carries TRBV11-1 and TRBJ1-1; D is ambiguous. The germline V gene encodes CDR1 SGHAT and CDR2 FQDESV (reference sequence). V lost 2 bases and J lost 1, with 8 bases in between. The length of the CDR3 is 14 residues. The CDR3 DNA follows: TGTGCCAGCAGCTTAAACAGCCAGAACACTGAAGCTTTCTTT. It translates to CASSLNSQNTEAFF.

The genes are TRBV14 and TRBJ1-2, with D maybe TRBD1 (5 bases). The CDR3 length is 16 residues. V lost 2 bases, J lost 4 bases, and 17 bases lay in between. Per germline, CDR1 SGHDN and CDR2 FVKESK. CDR3 sequence (DNA): TGTGCCAGCAGCCAACGCCTATCGGGGGTATCCTATGGCTACACCTTC. Amino acid sequence: CASSQRLSGVSYGYTF.

The V and J genes are TRBV11-3 and TRBJ2-1; TRBD1 is a possible D gene (8 bases). Germline V gives CDR1 SGHNT, CDR2 YENEEA. The CDR3 extends over 16 amino acids. Trimming stripped 2 bases from V and 4 bases from J, with 15 bases between. CDR3 protein: CASSLKQGGLYNEQFF. In DNA, the CDR3 is TGTGCCAGCAGCTTAAAACAGGGGGGGCTATACAATGAGCAGTTCTTC.

The chain employs TRBV7-2 and TRBJ2-7; tentative D call: TRBD2 (5 bases). The CDR3 extends over 15 amino acids. The germline V gene encodes CDR1 SGHTA and CDR2 FQGNSA. V gave up 1 base and J gave up 7 bases, with 17 bases separating them. The CDR3, as DNA: TGTGCCAGCAGCTTAGGAGGGATGGGGTTTAAGGAGCAGTACGTC. It specifies CASSLGGMGFKEQYV.

This chain connects TRBV19 to TRBJ2-5; D perhaps matches TRBD1 (6 bases). In germline, CDR1 is LNHDA, CDR2 SQIVND (reference sequence). The CDR3 totals 15 residues. V shed 0 bases and J shed 5 bases, with 13 bases lying between them. The CDR3 region is CASSIEQGFGETQYF. CDR3 bases: TGTGCCAGTAGTATAGAGCAGGGGTTCGGTGAGACCCAGTACTTC.

The sample holds a few counts of this clone. This CDR3 reads CASSLIIRASKDEQYF. The DNA for the CDR3 is TGTGCCAGCAGCTTAATTATCAGGGCCTCTAAGGACGAGCAGTACTTC. V usage is TRBV7-3 and J usage is TRBJ2-7, with D perhaps TRBD1 (5 bases). The germline V gene has CDR1 SGHTA and CDR2 FQGTGA. The ends were cut back, 1 base at V and 5 bases at J, with 18 bases in the middle. The CDR3 loop spans 16 amino acids.

This sequence joins TRBV5-4 and TRBJ2-7; possible D gene TRBD2, 7 bases. The V gene lost 4 bases and the J gene lost 3 bases, with 20 bases spanning the gap. Germline lookup yields CDR1 SGHNT and CDR2 YYREEE (reference sequence). The CDR3 contains 16 residues. CDR3 residues: CASSSAPGGEVYEQYF. The CDR3 nucleotides are TGTGCCAGCAGCAGTGCCCCGGGGGGCGAAGTCTACGAGCAGTACTTC.

This chain links TRBV14 with TRBJ2-1; D remains unclear. V lost 4 bases to trimming and J lost 1 base, with 5 bases between them. CDR3 length: 13 amino acids. From germline, CDR1 is SGHDN and CDR2 FVKESK. CDR3 amino acids: CASSPLSYNEQFF. CDR3 sequence (DNA): TGTGCCAGCAGCCCACTATCCTACAATGAGCAGTTCTTC.

The chain uses TRBV13 and TRBJ1-5; TRBD1 aligns across 8 bases. This CDR3 has 13 amino acids. After removal of 8 bases from V and 5 bases from J, the junction contained 5 bases not matched to a gene. Germline V gene data show CDR1 as PRHDT and CDR2 as FYEKMQ (reference sequence). Here the CDR3 reads CASQTGADQPQHF. In DNA form, the CDR3 reads TGTGCCAGCCAGACAGGGGCGGATCAGCCCCAGCATTTT.

The chain couples TRBV7-9 to TRBJ1-5; D uncertain. Looked up from germline, CDR1 is SEHNR and CDR2 is FQNEAQ (reference sequence). This CDR3 spans 15 amino acids. V was trimmed by 1 base and J by 5 bases, leaving 12 bases between them. The CDR3 region is CASSLGGPAHQPQHF. The CDR3, as DNA: TGTGCCAGCAGCTTAGGAGGGCCAGCCCATCAGCCCCAGCATTTT.

The chain uses TRBV5-4 and TRBJ2-7; the match to TRBD2 covers 8 bases. The CDR3 runs to 14 residues. In germline, CDR1 is SGHNT, CDR2 YYREEE (reference sequence). V lost 4 bases, J lost 3 bases, and 6 bases stayed unmatched. In nucleotides, the CDR3 is TGTGCCAGCAGCCCCGGGGGGGTGGGCTACGAGCAGTACGTC. Translated: CASSPGGVGYEQYV.